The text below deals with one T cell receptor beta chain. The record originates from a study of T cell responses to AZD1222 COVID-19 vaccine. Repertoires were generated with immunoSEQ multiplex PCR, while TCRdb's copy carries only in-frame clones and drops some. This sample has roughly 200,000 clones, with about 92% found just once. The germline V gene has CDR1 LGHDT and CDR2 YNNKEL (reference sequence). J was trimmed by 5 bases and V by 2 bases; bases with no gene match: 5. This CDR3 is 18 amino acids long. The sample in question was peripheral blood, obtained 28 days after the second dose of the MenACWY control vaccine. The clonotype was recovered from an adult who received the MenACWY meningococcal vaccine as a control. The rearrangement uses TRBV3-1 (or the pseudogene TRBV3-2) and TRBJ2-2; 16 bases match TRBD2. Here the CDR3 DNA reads TGTGCCAGCAGCCAACCGGGACTAGCGGGAGGGGGGACCGGGGAGCTGTTTTTT. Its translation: CASSQPGLAGGGTGELFF.